This T cell receptor beta chain was sequenced for a study of shared clonotypes between healthy human individuals. General observations from the study: Even with large depth, rarefaction showed that sorted-subset sequencing was incomplete.

CDR3 size: 15 residues. Per the germline V gene, CDR1 is MNHNY and CDR2 is SVGAGI (reference sequence). V lost 6 bases and J 6 bases, leaving 20 bases between the germline ends. As concerns this clone: Its antigen remains unknown.

The method was immunoSEQ multiplex PCR; TCRdb's version includes in-frame clones alone and lacks a portion of them. This repertoire shows approximately 110,000 clones, about 67% found once; its top ten account for around 24%. This TCR derives from a woman between 25 and 40 years old in good health. Sample: memory CD8+ T cells sorted from blood. Noted subset: CD45RO+ cells pooled with CCR7-negative TemRA cells. V is TRBV6-6 and J is TRBJ2-5; D may correspond to TRBD1 or TRBD2 (5 bases each). In nucleotides, the CDR3 is TGTGCCAGCAGCAACATCATAGGGGACGGGAAGACCCAGTACTTC. It codes for CASSNIIGDGKTQYF.